Listed here are 30 T cell receptor beta chains from one sample, sequenced in a study of blood T cells in healthy people across ages. Together with a sample-barcoded 5' primer, a J-beta primer mix was included in a second PCR lasting about 6 to 11 cycles. TCRdb re-analysed the 5' RACE reads in MiXCR, keeping a single row per CDR3 protein. The table records roughly 2 million distinct CDR3 sequences, roughly 49% of them present only once. The specimen sequenced was blood. The source is a woman aged 40 to 50 in good health.

This clonotype was counted only a few times. The chain uses TRBV6-1 and TRBJ2-7; 8 nucleotides line up with TRBD1. CDR1 is MNHNS and CDR2 is SASEGT in the germline V gene. This CDR3 has 16 amino acids. Trimming removed 2 bases from V and 6 bases from J; junction bases left unmatched: 12. The CDR3 loop is CASSETYGQGISEQYF. DNA for the CDR3: TGTGCCAGCAGTGAAACATACGGACAGGGAATTAGCGAGCAGTACTTC.

The table lists this clonotype with a few counts. This rearrangement joins TRBV7-8 to TRBJ1-1, with 9 bases aligning to TRBD1. Germline CDR1 reads SGHVS; CDR2 reads FQNEAQ. V lost 5 bases, J lost 0 bases, and 4 bases stayed unmatched. CDR3 length: 15 amino acids. The CDR3 here is CASSPDRGLNTEAFF. The CDR3 DNA reads TGTGCCAGCAGCCCGGACAGGGGTTTGAACACTGAAGCTTTCTTT.

V usage is TRBV2 and J usage is TRBJ1-6; weak D call: TRBD1 (5 bases). This CDR3 is 15 amino acids long. V gave up 6 bases and J gave up 11 bases, with 20 bases separating them. Germline V gene lookup returns CDR1 SNHLY and CDR2 FYNNEI. CDR3 nucleotide sequence: TGTGCCAGCAGGGTGAGACAGACCAACGATCCACCCCTCCACTTT. Translating gives CASRVRQTNDPPLHF.

The chain recombines TRBV5-1 with TRBJ2-5; TRBD1 aligns across 12 bases. Trimming cost V 4 bases and J 5 bases; bases outside gene matches: 15. The CDR3 extends over 18 amino acids. The V gene's germline CDR1 is SGHRS and CDR2 YFSETQ. This chain's CDR3 is CASSLIGGTGGAYETQYF. The CDR3 DNA sequence: TGCGCCAGCAGCCTGATTGGAGGGACAGGGGGCGCATACGAGACCCAGTACTTC. The variable domain in full, completed from reference TRBV5-1 and TRBJ2-5, reads KAGVTQTPRYLIKTRGQQVTLSCSPISGHRSVSWYQQTPGQGLQFLFEYFSETQRNKGNFPGRFSGRQFSNSRSEMNVSTLELGDSALYLCASSLIGGTGGAYETQYFGPGTRLLVL.

The sample holds many counts of this clonotype. An end of the junction differs from the germline gene, which may be a read error. V is TRBV4-3 and J is TRBJ2-3; TRBD1 agrees at 8 bases. The CDR3 has 14 residues. Germline V lookup: CDR1 LGHNA, CDR2 YSLEER. DNA for the CDR3: TGTGCCAGCAGCCCCGGACAGGGACCAGATACGCAGTATTTT. Residues: CASSPGQGPDTQYF.

This sequence joins TRBV5-1 and TRBJ2-3; D call uncertain. Deletions cut 0 bases from V and 2 bases from J, with 10 bases between. CDR3 size: 15 residues. Germline CDR1 SGHRS, CDR2 YFSETQ. CDR3: CASSLGGRATDTQYF. The CDR3 DNA sequence: TGCGCCAGCAGCTTGGGCGGCAGAGCCACAGATACGCAGTATTTT.

This clonotype showed up just a few times. The CDR3 nucleotides are TGCAGCGTTGTGGGAGTCGGTGAGCAGTTCTTC. Residues: CSVVGVGEQFF. This rearrangement joins TRBV29-1 to TRBJ2-1; possibly TRBD2 for D (5 bases). The CDR3 runs to 11 residues. Germline values: CDR1 SQVTM, CDR2 ANQGSEA. Trimming left V 4 bases short and J 9 bases short, with 10 bases between.

V and J are TRBV5-1 and TRBJ1-2, with 7 bases that match TRBD1. Germline assignment: CDR1 SGHRS and CDR2 YFSETQ. Trimming cost V 2 bases and J 6 bases; bases outside gene matches: 13. There are 16 residues in the CDR3. CDR3 nucleotides: TGCGCCAGCAGCTTCTCTTTCGAGGGGGCGGGGAATGGCTACACCTTC. Protein product: CASSFSFEGAGNGYTF.

The genes are TRBV7-8 and TRBJ2-5; D possibly matches TRBD1 or TRBD2 (5 bases each). The last part of the DNA fits TRBJ2-1 better; the J call may be wrong. This CDR3 spans 15 amino acids. Per germline, CDR1 SGHVS and CDR2 FQNEAQ. The CDR3 nucleotides read TGTGCCAGCAGCTCCCCCGGCTGGGACCAAGAGACCCAGTTCTTC. Its protein is CASSSPGWDQETQFF.

Turning to this clonotype: It may be a read error: a sequence one base away is much more abundant. The V gene is TRBV7-9, the J gene TRBJ2-1, with 9 bases lining up with TRBD1. The J segment lost 9 bases and the V segment lost 7 bases, leaving 10 bases of the junction unmatched. Germline values: CDR1 SEHNR, CDR2 FQNEAQ (reference sequence). The CDR3 has 14 residues. The CDR3 spells CASIPGTGQREQFF. CDR3 DNA: TGTGCCAGCATCCCCGGGACAGGGCAGCGTGAGCAGTTCTTC.

This clonotype was picked up a small number of times. V usage is TRBV29-1 and J usage is TRBJ1-4, with TRBD1 matching over 8 bases. Germline CDR1 reads SQVTM; CDR2 reads ANQGSEA. J was trimmed by 7 bases and V by 4 bases; bases with no gene match: 5. The CDR3 is made up of 13 amino acids. The CDR3 region is CSVGQGAGEKLFF. The CDR3 nucleotides read TGCAGCGTTGGTCAGGGGGCGGGTGAAAAACTGTTTTTT.

V usage is TRBV10-3 and J usage is TRBJ2-7, with 8 bases identical to TRBD1. The J call may be mistaken, given a closer DNA end match to TRBJ2-5. CDR3 size: 16 residues. CDR1 is ENHRY, CDR2 SYGVKD, per germline. CDR3 bases: TGTGCCATCAAAGGGGCTCAGGGGGCGAATTGGGAGACCCAGTACTTC. It translates to CAIKGAQGANWETQYF.

The chain is built from TRBV28 and TRBJ2-1; D call uncertain. The ends were cut back, 6 bases at V and 4 bases at J, with 10 bases in the middle. The CDR3 is made up of 13 amino acids. The germline V gene encodes CDR1 MDHEN and CDR2 SYDVKM. CDR3 region: CASRAEPYNEQFF. As DNA, the CDR3 is TGTGCCAGCAGGGCGGAACCATACAATGAGCAGTTCTTC.

The chain combines TRBV5-4 with TRBJ2-5, with D perhaps matching TRBD1 (6 bases). The V and J ends lost 5 bases and 1 base respectively, with 12 bases between them. Germline values: CDR1 SGHNT, CDR2 YYREEE (reference sequence). There are 14 residues in the CDR3. The CDR3 coding sequence is TGTGCCAGCAGGATGGGGGCCAGCCAAGAGACCCAGTACTTC. Translating it yields CASRMGASQETQYF.

In this sample, this clonotype turned up a few times. This chain uses TRBV20-1 with TRBJ2-1, with D perhaps TRBD1 or TRBD2 (5 bases each). CDR1 is DFQATT, CDR2 SNEGSKA, per germline (reference sequence). V was trimmed by 3 bases and J by 4 bases, leaving 19 bases between them. The CDR3 loop spans 16 amino acids. CDR3 coding DNA: TGCAGTGCTAGTACCCTGGGACGGATCGAATACAATGAGCAGTTCTTC. This codes for CSASTLGRIEYNEQFF.

This clonotype was observed a few times. The chain recombines TRBV29-1 with TRBJ2-5; tentatively, D is TRBD2 (5 bases). This CDR3 region has 13 residues. V dropped 3 bases and J dropped 2 bases, with 10 bases sitting between them. Germline V gene data show CDR1 as SQVTM and CDR2 as ANQGSEA. CDR3 in DNA: TGCAGCGTTGATCGCTCGGGGCAAGAGACCCAGTACTTC. It codes for CSVDRSGQETQYF.

This chain links TRBV28 with TRBJ1-4; D gene ambiguous. The germline V gene has CDR1 MDHEN and CDR2 SYDVKM. The CDR3 has 17 residues. The V and J ends lost 5 bases and 5 bases respectively, with 21 bases between them. As DNA, the CDR3 is TGTGCCAGCAGTCTCCGAGTGGGGAGAGGGTGGAATGAAAAACTGTTTTTT. Its translation: CASSLRVGRGWNEKLFF.

V gene TRBV28 combines with J gene TRBJ1-2, with D uncertain. The V gene lost 7 bases and the J gene lost 4 bases, with 16 bases spanning the gap. Germline V gene lookup returns CDR1 MDHEN and CDR2 SYDVKM. The CDR3 consists of 14 residues. CDR3 bases: TGTGCCAGCACTACCCCCGGGCGGGTCTATGGCTACACCTTC. Amino acids: CASTTPGRVYGYTF.

V gene TRBV7-9 combines with J gene TRBJ2-5; 14 positions agree with TRBD2. V was clipped by 1 base and J by 2 bases; unmatched bases: 6. Germline V gene sequence: CDR1 SEHNR, CDR2 FQNEAQ (reference sequence). This CDR3 has 18 residues. The CDR3 loop is CASSLGLAGGTSQETQYF. For the CDR3, the DNA is TGTGCCAGCAGCTTAGGACTAGCGGGGGGGACGAGTCAAGAGACCCAGTACTTC.

The chain links TRBV6-2 or TRBV6-3 to TRBJ2-7; no firm D call. The V end was cut by 5 bases, the J end by 10 bases, with 12 bases between. The V gene's germline CDR1 is MNHEY and CDR2 SVGEGT. The CDR3 extends over 11 amino acids. The CDR3 nucleotides are TGTGCCAGCAGTCGGGCCTCGGAACAGTACTTC. Amino acid sequence: CASSRASEQYF.

The chain uses TRBV7-9 and TRBJ2-5, with 9 bases matching TRBD1. V lost 6 bases, J lost 1 base, and 12 bases stayed unmatched. The CDR3 is made up of 17 amino acids. Germline V gene sequence: CDR1 SEHNR, CDR2 FQNEAQ (reference sequence). Here the CDR3 DNA reads TGTGCCAGCAGTTCCACCCGACAGGGGGTTATCCAAGAGACCCAGTACTTC. Its translation is CASSSTRQGVIQETQYF.

The chain recombines TRBV6-5 with TRBJ1-2; D perhaps matches TRBD1 (5 bases). This CDR3 has 16 amino acids. CDR1 and CDR2 (germline): MNHEY, SVGAGI. V lost 7 bases and J lost 0, with 18 bases in between. In DNA, the CDR3 is TGTGCCAGCATGAGTAGCTTGACAGCGCCTAACTATGGCTACACCTTC. The encoded protein is CASMSSLTAPNYGYTF.

The V call is TRBV4-3, the J call TRBJ2-1; D is unclear. In germline, CDR1 is LGHNA, CDR2 YSLEER. The CDR3 runs 15 residues. Deletions cut 0 bases from V and 4 bases from J, with 10 bases between. CDR3 loop: CASSQDTQKYNEQFF. The CDR3 DNA reads TGCGCCAGCAGCCAAGATACCCAAAAATACAATGAGCAGTTCTTC.

This clonotype occurred a few times. This sequence joins TRBV6-1 and TRBJ2-5; no clear D gene. Germline values: CDR1 MNHNS, CDR2 SASEGT. V lost 3 bases to trimming and J lost 5 bases, with 7 bases between them. The CDR3 contains 12 residues. The CDR3, as DNA: TGTGCCAGCAGTGAGGTGACGGAGACCCAGTACTTC. As protein: CASSEVTETQYF.

This sequence joins TRBV14 and TRBJ2-3; perhaps TRBD2 as D (6 bases). V was pared by 1 base and J by 4 bases, with 12 bases between. CDR1 is SGHDN and CDR2 is FVKESK in the germline V gene. This CDR3 contains 15 residues. The CDR3: CASSQVGGPADTQYF. The DNA of the CDR3 is TGTGCCAGCAGCCAAGTGGGAGGACCGGCAGATACGCAGTATTTT.

This clonotype came up once. The gene calls are TRBV24-1 and TRBJ2-1; 8 nucleotides match TRBD2. The CDR3 totals 14 residues. V shed 9 bases, J shed 2 bases, and the junction held 5 bases outside the gene matches. Germline V CDR1 and CDR2: KGHDR, SFDVKD. CDR3 nucleotides: TGTGCCACCGCGGGGGGAACTCCCTACAATGAGCAGTTCTTC. It yields the protein CATAGGTPYNEQFF.

This clonotype was seen only a few times. The genes are TRBV25-1 and TRBJ1-2; D is unclear. V shed 1 base and J shed 4 bases, with 10 bases lying between them. The CDR3 is made up of 14 amino acids. Germline V gene lookup returns CDR1 MGHDK and CDR2 SYGVNS. CDR3 nucleotide sequence: TGTGCCAGCAGTGAATTTTGGGGAGGCTATGGCTACACCTTC. Amino acids: CASSEFWGGYGYTF.

On this clonotype itself: A much larger clone differs by one base, so this may be a read error. CDR3 residues: CSAEEIGYKGKYF. The CDR3 DNA reads TGCAGCGCTGAAGAAATCGGGTACAAAGGGAAGTACTTC. V usage is TRBV29-1 and J usage is TRBJ2-7, with unresolved D. Germline V CDR1 and CDR2: SQVTM, ANQGSEA. This CDR3 has 13 amino acids.

V gene TRBV3-1 combines with J gene TRBJ2-1; 7 bases align to TRBD2. This CDR3 region has 13 residues. V lost 4 bases, J lost 10 bases, and 7 bases stayed unmatched. CDR1 is LGHDT, CDR2 YNNKEL, per germline (reference sequence). CDR3 residues: CASSPPVGLEQFF. The CDR3 nucleotides are TGTGCCAGCAGCCCGCCTGTGGGACTAGAGCAGTTCTTC.

The chain employs TRBV6-6 and TRBJ1-5; D is unresolved. Trimming removed 4 bases at V and 0 bases at J, with 16 bases between. Germline CDR1 MNHNY, CDR2 SVGAGI (reference sequence). The CDR3 length is 17 residues. The CDR3 coding sequence is TGTGCCAGCAGTTTTGACCCGAACTTTAATAGCAATCAGCCCCAGCATTTT. Amino acid sequence: CASSFDPNFNSNQPQHF.